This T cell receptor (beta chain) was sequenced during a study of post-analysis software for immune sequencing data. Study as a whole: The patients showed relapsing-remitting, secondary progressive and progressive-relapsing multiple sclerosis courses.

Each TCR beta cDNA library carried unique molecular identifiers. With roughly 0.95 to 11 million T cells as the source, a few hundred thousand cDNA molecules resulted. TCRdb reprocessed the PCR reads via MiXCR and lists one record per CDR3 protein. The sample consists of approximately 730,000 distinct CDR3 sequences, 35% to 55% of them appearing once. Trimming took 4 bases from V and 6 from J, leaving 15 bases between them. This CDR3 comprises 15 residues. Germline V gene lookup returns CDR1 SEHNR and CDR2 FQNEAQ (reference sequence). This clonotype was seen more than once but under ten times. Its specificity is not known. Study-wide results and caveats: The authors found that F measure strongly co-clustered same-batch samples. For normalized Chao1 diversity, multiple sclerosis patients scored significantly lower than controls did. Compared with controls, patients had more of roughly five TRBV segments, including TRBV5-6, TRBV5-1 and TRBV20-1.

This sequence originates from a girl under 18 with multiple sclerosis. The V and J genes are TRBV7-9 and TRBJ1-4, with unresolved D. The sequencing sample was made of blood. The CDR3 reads CASSSWAGLHEKLFF. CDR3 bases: TGTGCCAGCAGCTCCTGGGCAGGTCTGCATGAAAAACTGTTTTTT.